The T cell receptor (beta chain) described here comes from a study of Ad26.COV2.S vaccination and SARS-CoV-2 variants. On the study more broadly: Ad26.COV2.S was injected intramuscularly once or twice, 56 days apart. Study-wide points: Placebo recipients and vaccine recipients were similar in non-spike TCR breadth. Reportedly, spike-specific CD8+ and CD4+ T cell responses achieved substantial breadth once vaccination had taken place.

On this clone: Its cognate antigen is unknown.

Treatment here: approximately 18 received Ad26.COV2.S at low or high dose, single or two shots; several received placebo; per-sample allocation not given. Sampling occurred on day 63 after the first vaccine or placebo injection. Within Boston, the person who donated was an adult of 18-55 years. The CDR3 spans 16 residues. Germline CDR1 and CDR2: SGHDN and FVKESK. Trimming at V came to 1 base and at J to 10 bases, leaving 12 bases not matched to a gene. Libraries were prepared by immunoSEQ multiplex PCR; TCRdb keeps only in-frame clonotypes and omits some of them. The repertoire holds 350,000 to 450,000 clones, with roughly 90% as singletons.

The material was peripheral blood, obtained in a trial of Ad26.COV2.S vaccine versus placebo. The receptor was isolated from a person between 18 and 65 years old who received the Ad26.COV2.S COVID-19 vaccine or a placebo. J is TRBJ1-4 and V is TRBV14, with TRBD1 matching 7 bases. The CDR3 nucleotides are TGTGCCAGCAGCCAAGGTTCGCCAGGGGGAAGTGGAAAACTGTTTTTT. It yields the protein CASSQGSPGGSGKLFF. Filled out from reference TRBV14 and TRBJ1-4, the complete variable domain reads EAGVTQFPSHSVIEKGQTVTLRCDPISGHDNLYWYRRVMGKEIKFLLHFVKESKQDESGMPNNRFLAERTGGTYSTLKVQPAELEDSGVYFCASSQGSPGGSGKLFFGSGTQLSVL.